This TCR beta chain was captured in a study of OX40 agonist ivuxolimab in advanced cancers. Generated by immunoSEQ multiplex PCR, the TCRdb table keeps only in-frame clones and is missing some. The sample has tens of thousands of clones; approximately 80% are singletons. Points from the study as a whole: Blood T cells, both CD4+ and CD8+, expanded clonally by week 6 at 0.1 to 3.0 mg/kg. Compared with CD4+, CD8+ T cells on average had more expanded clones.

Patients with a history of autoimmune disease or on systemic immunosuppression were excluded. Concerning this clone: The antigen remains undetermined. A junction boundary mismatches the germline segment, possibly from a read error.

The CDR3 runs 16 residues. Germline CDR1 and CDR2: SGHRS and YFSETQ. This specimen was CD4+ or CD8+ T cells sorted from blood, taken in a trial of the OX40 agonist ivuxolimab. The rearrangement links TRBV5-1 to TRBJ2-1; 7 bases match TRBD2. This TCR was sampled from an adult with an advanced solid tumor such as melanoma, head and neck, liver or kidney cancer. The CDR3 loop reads CASTLAGVLLGDEQFF. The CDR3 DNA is TGCGCCAGCACCTTGGCGGGAGTCTTACTCGGGGATGAGCAGTTCTTC.